This is a list of T cell receptor beta chains from one sample in a study of blood T cell repertoires in COVID-19. The method was immunoSEQ multiplex PCR; TCRdb's version includes in-frame clones alone and lacks a portion of them. The sample shows roughly 180,000 clones, roughly 84% of them seen only once. The sequencing sample was made of peripheral blood. These receptors originate from a man aged 55-75 years who had recovered from COVID-19. The CDR3 runs from the conserved cysteine through the conserved F or W. A D gene is named only where the DNA matches it firmly. Clone size is stated in some rows and not others, as once, few, many or a class when expanded.

- TRBJ2-5 - TRBV5-4 CASSLDPREGETQYF TGTGCCAGCAGCTTGGACCCCAGGGAAGGAGAGACCCAGTACTTC
- TRBJ1-2 - TRBV7-2 CASSLQGSNYGYTF TGTGCCAGCAGCTTACAGGGTTCTAACTATGGCTACACCTTC
- TRBJ2-1 - TRBV7-9 CASSRPGQYNEQFF TGTGCCAGCAGCCGACCGGGACAATACAATGAGCAGTTCTTC
- TRBJ2-5 - TRBV20-1 CSARVSQTQYF TGCAGTGCTAGGGTCAGTCAGACCCAGTACTTC
- TRBJ2-2 - TRBV25-1 CASSEDSHTGELFF TGTGCCAGCAGTGAAGACTCCCACACCGGGGAGCTGTTTTTT
TRBD1 TRBJ1-2 - TRBV6-5 CASGDSNPLYGYTF TGTGCCAGCGGGGACAGTAATCCCCTGTATGGCTACACCTTC
- TRBJ1-4 - TRBV27 CASSLGHRNEKLFF TGTGCCAGCAGTTTGGGCCACCGAAATGAAAAACTGTTTTTT
TRBD1 TRBJ2-5 - TRBV7-9 CASSLRTGGGETQYF TGTGCCAGCAGCCTTCGGACAGGGGGTGGGGAGACCCAGTACTTC
TRBD1 TRBJ1-1 - TRBV5-1 CASSSGTGENTEAFF TGCGCCAGCAGCTCAGGGACAGGGGAGAACACTGAAGCTTTCTTT
- TRBJ2-5 - TRBV9 CASSVVGNRAETQYF TGTGCCAGCAGCGTGGTGGGGAACAGGGCGGAGACCCAGTACTTC
TRBD1 TRBJ2-5 - TRBV5-1 CASSPGTGPQETQYF TGCGCCAGCAGCCCAGGGACAGGGCCACAAGAGACCCAGTACTTC
- TRBJ2-3 - TRBV7-3 CASSLTAAVIDTQYF TGTGCCAGCAGCTTAACGGCCGCAGTGATTGATACGCAGTATTTT
- TRBJ1-4 - TRBV7-2 CASSSGRGNGEKLFF TGTGCCAGCAGCTCTGGGCGAGGGAACGGGGAAAAACTGTTTTTT
TRBD1 TRBJ2-4 - TRBV3-1/TRBV3-2 CASSPSQGAWNIQYF TGTGCCAGCAGCCCGTCTCAGGGGGCTTGGAACATTCAGTACTTC
- TRBJ1-2 - TRBV6-6 CASSPRKGLHGYTF TGTGCCAGCAGTCCTAGGAAAGGTTTGCATGGCTACACCTTC
- TRBJ1-2 - TRBV20-1 CSAGQGGGYTF TGCAGTGCCGGTCAGGGAGGAGGCTACACCTTC
- TRBJ1-2 - TRBV12-3/TRBV12-4 CASSVDTGYTF TGTGCCAGCAGTGTGGACACCGGCTACACCTTC
- TRBJ2-7 - TRBV15 CATSRDYRAREQYF TGTGCCACCAGCAGAGATTACAGGGCGCGCGAGCAGTACTTC
- TRBJ2-3 - TRBV7-9 CAAGGTDTQYF TGTGCCGCCGGGGGCACAGATACGCAGTATTTT
- TRBJ1-4 - TRBV5-1 CASTQDPGSNEKLFF TGCGCCAGCACTCAGGATCCCGGTTCCAATGAAAAACTGTTTTTT
- TRBJ2-1 - TRBV11-2 CASSPARVSSNEQFF TGTGCCAGCAGCCCGGCTCGGGTCTCTTCAAATGAGCAGTTCTTC
TRBD2 TRBJ2-3 - TRBV6-1 CASSSSGGATDTQYF TGTGCCAGCAGCTCTAGCGGGGGGGCCACAGATACGCAGTATTTT
TRBD1 TRBJ1-5 - TRBV6-1 CASSELLQGWQPQHF TGTGCCAGCAGTGAATTATTACAGGGGTGGCAGCCCCAGCATTTT
TRBD1 TRBJ1-4 - TRBV24-1 CATSDPTGTNEKLFF TGTGCCACCAGTGACCCGACAGGGACAAATGAAAAACTGTTTTTT
TRBD2 TRBJ2-3 - TRBV20-1 CSASSAGGSSTDTQYF TGCAGTGCTAGTTCGGCGGGGGGTTCTAGCACAGATACGCAGTATTTT
TRBD2 TRBJ2-1 - TRBV24-1 CATSESGGPYNEQFF TGTGCCACCAGTGAGAGCGGGGGGCCGTACAATGAGCAGTTCTTC
- TRBJ2-7 once TRBV10-3 CAISESGGNYEQYF TGTGCCATCAGTGAGTCGGGCGGGAACTACGAGCAGTACTTC
- TRBJ1-4 - TRBV4-2 CASSHSVEKLFF TGTGCCAGCAGCCACAGTGTTGAAAAACTGTTTTTT
- TRBJ1-1 - TRBV6-5 CASSYRQANTEAFF TGTGCCAGCAGTTACAGGCAGGCCAACACTGAAGCTTTCTTT
- TRBJ2-2 - TRBV5-1 CASSLRWRADTGELFF TGCGCCAGCAGCTTGAGGTGGAGGGCCGACACCGGGGAGCTGTTTTTT
- TRBJ2-1 - TRBV19 CASSKSPDRWRYNEQFF TGTGCCAGTAGTAAGAGCCCGGACAGATGGCGATACAATGAGCAGTTCTTC
TRBD1 TRBJ2-2 - TRBV7-3 CASSLSTGATGELFF TGTGCCAGCAGCTTATCGACAGGGGCCACCGGGGAGCTGTTTTTT
- TRBJ2-7 - TRBV2 CASLLAGTYEQYF TGTGCCAGCCTCTTGGCAGGGACCTACGAGCAGTACTTC
- TRBJ1-2 - TRBV27 CASGARTRGYTF TGTGCCAGCGGGGCACGGACTAGAGGCTACACCTTC
- TRBJ2-7 - TRBV2 CASSGPGYEQYF TGTGCCAGCAGTGGGCCAGGCTACGAGCAGTACTTC
TRBD1 TRBJ1-2 - TRBV7-2 CASSLQGDYGYTF TGTGCCAGCAGCCTACAGGGGGACTATGGCTACACCTTC
TRBD2 TRBJ2-1 - TRBV18 CASSERLANNNEQFF TGTGCCAGCTCTGAGAGACTAGCTAACAACAATGAGCAGTTCTTC
- TRBJ1-2 few TRBV12-5 CASSDSFYGYTF TGTGCTAGCTCCGACAGTTTCTATGGCTACACCTTC
TRBD2 TRBJ2-5 few TRBV4-2 CASSPLGSGGLGETQYF TGTGCCAGCAGTCCTCTGGGTAGCGGGGGTTTGGGAGAGACCCAGTACTTC
TRBD2 TRBJ2-7 - TRBV5-4 CASRLAGAYEQYF TGTGCCAGCAGACTAGCGGGGGCCTACGAGCAGTACTTC
TRBD1 TRBJ2-3 - TRBV5-1 CASSRQGATSTDTQYF TGCGCCAGCAGCAGACAGGGGGCCACCAGCACAGATACGCAGTATTTT
TRBD1 TRBJ2-2 few TRBV6-1 CASSELRQGPGELFF TGTGCCAGCAGTGAGTTACGACAGGGCCCCGGGGAGCTGTTTTTT
- TRBJ2-2 - TRBV11-3 CASSLDSGETGELFF TGTGCCAGCAGCTTAGATTCCGGGGAGACCGGGGAGCTGTTTTTT
TRBD1 TRBJ2-5 - TRBV7-3 CASSLTGSPPETQYF TGTGCCAGCAGCTTGACAGGGAGCCCGCCGGAGACCCAGTACTTC
- TRBJ1-5 - TRBV12-3/TRBV12-4 CASSFSGQPQHF TGTGCCAGCAGTTTCTCGGGTCAGCCCCAGCATTTT
TRBD1 TRBJ1-6 - TRBV18 CASSSDRGIHF TGTGCCAGCTCATCCGACAGGGGGATCCACTTT
TRBD1 TRBJ1-2 - TRBV4-2 CASSQGPGQGSSGYTF TGTGCCAGCAGCCAGGGGCCGGGACAGGGGAGCAGCGGCTACACCTTC
- TRBJ1-5 few TRBV30 CAWSAGSNQPQHF TGTGCCTGGAGTGCAGGGAGCAATCAGCCCCAGCATTTT
- TRBJ2-2 - TRBV2 CASSEERGNSGELFF TGTGCCAGCAGTGAAGAGAGGGGGAACAGCGGGGAGCTGTTTTTT
- TRBJ2-7 - TRBV5-1 CASSDGGGLTIYEQYF TGCGCCAGCAGCGATGGAGGCGGACTCACGATCTACGAGCAGTACTTC
- TRBJ1-2 - TRBV29-1 CSVDPDGGGYGYTF TGCAGCGTTGACCCTGACGGGGGTGGCTATGGCTACACCTTC
- TRBJ1-1 - TRBV2 CASSEQGMNTEAFF TGTGCCAGCAGTGAACAGGGCATGAACACTGAAGCTTTCTTT